These 9 T cell receptor beta chains were sequenced from one sample in a study of shared clonotypes between healthy human individuals. Profiled with immunoSEQ multiplex PCR; TCRdb holds only in-frame clones, not every one. The sample gives 2 million to 3 million clones, more than 85% of which show up once; roughly 0.36% is in the top ten. Specimen: naive CD4+ T cells from PBMCs. As for subset: CD45RA+ positively selected. The receptors shown here come from a man between 18 and 29 years old in good health. Some clones in this sample may be carry-over from other donors' samples.

CDR3 loop: CASSYSITVLKELFF. DNA of the CDR3: TGTGCCAGCAGTTACTCGATAACAGTTCTAAAGGAGCTGTTTTTT. This rearrangement joins TRBV6-5 to TRBJ2-2; D unresolved. This CDR3 contains 15 residues. Trimming took off 0 bases at V and 10 bases at J, with 15 bases between the two ends. Looked up from germline, CDR1 is MNHEY and CDR2 is SVGAGI.

The chain joins TRBV11-3 to TRBJ2-7; TRBD1 matches at 9 bases. Per the germline V gene, CDR1 is SGHNT and CDR2 is YENEEA. This CDR3 is built from 14 residues. Germline trimming cut 5 bases from V and 3 bases from J; bases unmatched to any gene: 5. The CDR3, as DNA: TGTGCCAGCAGCGTGGGACAGGGAAACTACGAGCAGTACTTC. Translation gives CASSVGQGNYEQYF.

The J gene is TRBJ2-5, the V gene TRBV6-5; no definite D call. CDR1 is MNHEY and CDR2 is SVGAGI in the germline V gene. The V gene lost 5 bases and the J gene lost 5 bases, with 9 bases spanning the gap. CDR3 size: 12 residues. The CDR3 nucleotides are TGTGCCAGCAGTACCCGGTCGGAGACCCAGTACTTC. This encodes CASSTRSETQYF.

The chain uses TRBV7-2 and TRBJ1-5, with a possible D match to TRBD1 (5 bases). This CDR3 has 13 residues. V lost 6 bases and J 4 bases, leaving 10 bases between the germline ends. Germline assignment: CDR1 SGHTA and CDR2 FQGNSA. The CDR3: CASRSGKNQPQHF. The CDR3 DNA is TGTGCCAGCAGGTCAGGGAAGAATCAGCCCCAGCATTTT.

Concerning this clone: This sample also contains other DNA sequences that code for the same CDR3. The chain links TRBV9 to TRBJ2-3, with 8 positions matching TRBD1. Germline V lookup: CDR1 SGDLS, CDR2 YYNGEE. The CDR3 is 15 residues long. Unmatched junction bases numbered 3, after V lost 0 bases and J lost 3 bases. The CDR3 spells CASSVGQGRTDTQYF. CDR3 DNA sequence: TGTGCCAGCAGCGTAGGACAGGGGAGGACAGATACGCAGTATTTT.

The V and J genes are TRBV7-2 and TRBJ1-1; D ambiguous. This CDR3 has 15 amino acids. The germline gives CDR1 SGHTA, CDR2 FQGNSA. V dropped 2 bases and J dropped 4 bases, with 14 bases sitting between them. Written as DNA, the CDR3 is TGTGCCAGCAGCTTAATGCCCGGGCCGGGCACTGAAGCTTTCTTT. It encodes CASSLMPGPGTEAFF.

This clone was seen a few times. The genes are TRBV28 and TRBJ1-2; 9 bases line up with TRBD1. Germline values: CDR1 MDHEN, CDR2 SYDVKM. There are 13 residues in the CDR3. The ends lost 10 bases at V and 8 bases at J; junction bases unmatched: 11. The CDR3 here is CATRTGALVGYTF. CDR3 DNA sequence: TGTGCCACACGGACAGGGGCATTAGTGGGCTACACCTTC.

J is TRBJ2-5 and V is TRBV5-1; possible D gene TRBD2, 6 bases. V was clipped by 4 bases and J by 4 bases, with 20 bases between them. The CDR3 has 16 amino acids. Germline V gene data show CDR1 as SGHRS and CDR2 as YFSETQ. CDR3 sequence: CASSGGGSLEGETQYF. The CDR3 DNA reads as TGCGCCAGCAGCGGGGGTGGGAGTTTGGAGGGAGAGACCCAGTACTTC.

V is TRBV6-5 and J is TRBJ2-1, with 13 bases fitting TRBD2. The germline CDR1 and CDR2 sequences are MNHEY and SVGAGI. J lost 6 bases, V lost 4 bases, and 3 bases had no gene match. This CDR3 is 15 amino acids long. The CDR3 DNA is TGTGCCAGCAGTTCTACTAGCGGGAGGGCCAATGAGCAGTTCTTC. It yields the protein CASSSTSGRANEQFF.